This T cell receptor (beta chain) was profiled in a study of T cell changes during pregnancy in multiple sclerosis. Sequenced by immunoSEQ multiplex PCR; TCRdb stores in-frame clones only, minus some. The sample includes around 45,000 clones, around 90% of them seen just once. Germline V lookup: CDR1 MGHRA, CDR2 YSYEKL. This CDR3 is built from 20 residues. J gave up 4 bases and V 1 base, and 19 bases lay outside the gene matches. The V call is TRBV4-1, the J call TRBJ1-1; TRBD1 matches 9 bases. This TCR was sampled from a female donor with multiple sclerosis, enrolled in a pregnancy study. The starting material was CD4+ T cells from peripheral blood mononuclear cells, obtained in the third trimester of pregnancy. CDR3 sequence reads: CASSQATSGTGRAGSTEAFF. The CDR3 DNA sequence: TGCGCCAGCAGCCAAGCCACCTCCGGGACAGGGAGGGCGGGGAGCACTGAAGCTTTCTTT.